This T cell receptor beta chain comes out of a study of cytomegalovirus exposure and HLA in healthy donors. On the study more broadly: An early release of data contained roughly 86 million unique TCRs, which came from HLA-typed donors.

With 60 Vbeta and 13 Jbeta primers, the PCR was carried out. Clones were sequenced by immunoSEQ multiplex PCR, and TCRdb holds only the in-frame ones, with some missing. The data contain 150,000 to 250,000 clones, 75% to 85% of them seen just once; the ten biggest clones take up 2% to 2.5%. As regards this clone: Its matching antigen is unknown.

Study results and limitations: The listing of 160 or so TCR beta chains classed them as cytomegalovirus-associated.

Donors consisted of healthy bone marrow donors. Though probably carrying unrecorded immune exposures, donors were nominally healthy at sampling. The source is a woman aged 45-65 years in good health and CMV-seronegative. What was sequenced was PBMCs.

CDR3 sequence reads: CASSQGWGDTEAFF. The CDR3 bases are TGCGCCAGCAGCCAAGGATGGGGGGACACTGAAGCTTTCTTT. This chain links TRBV4-1 with TRBJ1-1, with D possibly being TRBD1 (5 bases). The length of the CDR3 is 14 residues. The V end lost 1 base, the J end lost 3 bases, and 9 bases lay between the germline ends. The germline CDR1 and CDR2 sequences are MGHRA and YSYEKL.